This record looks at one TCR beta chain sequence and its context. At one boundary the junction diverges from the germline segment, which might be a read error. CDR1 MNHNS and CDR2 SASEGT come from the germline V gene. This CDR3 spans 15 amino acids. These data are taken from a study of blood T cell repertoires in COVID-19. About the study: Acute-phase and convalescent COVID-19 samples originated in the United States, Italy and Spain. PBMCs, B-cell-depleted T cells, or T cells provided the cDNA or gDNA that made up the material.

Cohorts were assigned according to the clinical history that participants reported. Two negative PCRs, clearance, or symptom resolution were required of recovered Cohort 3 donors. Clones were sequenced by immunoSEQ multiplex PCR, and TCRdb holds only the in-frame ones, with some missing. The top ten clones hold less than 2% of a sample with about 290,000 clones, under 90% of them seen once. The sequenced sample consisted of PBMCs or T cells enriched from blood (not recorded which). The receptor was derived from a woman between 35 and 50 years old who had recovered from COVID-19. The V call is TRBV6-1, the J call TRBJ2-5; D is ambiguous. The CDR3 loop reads CASSEGAASQKTQYF. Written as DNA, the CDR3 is TGTGCCAGCAGTGAAGGGGCCGCCTCCCAAAAGACCCAGTACTTC.